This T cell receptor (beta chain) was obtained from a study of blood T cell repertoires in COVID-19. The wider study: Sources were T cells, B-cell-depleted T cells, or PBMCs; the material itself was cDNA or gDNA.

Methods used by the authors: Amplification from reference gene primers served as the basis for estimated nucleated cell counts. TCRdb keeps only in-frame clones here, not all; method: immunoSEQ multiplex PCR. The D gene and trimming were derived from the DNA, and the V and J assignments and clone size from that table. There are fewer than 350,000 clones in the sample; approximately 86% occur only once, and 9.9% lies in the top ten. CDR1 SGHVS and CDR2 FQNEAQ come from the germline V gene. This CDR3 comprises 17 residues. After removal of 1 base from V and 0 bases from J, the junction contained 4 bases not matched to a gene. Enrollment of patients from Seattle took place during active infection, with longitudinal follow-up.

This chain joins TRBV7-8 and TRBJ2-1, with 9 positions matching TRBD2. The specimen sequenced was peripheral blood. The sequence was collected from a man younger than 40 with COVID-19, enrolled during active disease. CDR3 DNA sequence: TGTGCCAGCAGCTTAGGGCTAGCGGGGAGCTCCTACAATGAGCAGTTCTTC. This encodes CASSLGLAGSSYNEQFF.